Below, one T cell receptor beta chain is given with its context. The antigen is undetermined. Cultured CD4+ T cell DNA was sequenced using the Oncomine TCR Beta short-read assay. TCRdb re-called the PCR reads through MiXCR, storing one row per CDR3 protein. This sample has about 6,500 distinct CDR3 sequences; roughly 18% occur once, and the top ten carry roughly 20%. Treatment given: approximately nine-day PBMC culture with coronavirus spike peptide pools or control peptides (ViraFEST assay). The data originate from a study of vaccination and CD4 T cells after COVID-19. Study background: Median time from COVID diagnosis to post-COVID sampling was more than 95 days (35 to 161). Cellular stimulation was performed using overlapping spike peptides derived from SARS-CoV-2, HCoV-NL63, HCoV-OC43 and HCoV-229E. Whole-study findings and limits: The appearance of a median approximately 90% of reactive clones in convalescent patients occurred only post-vaccination.

This CDR3 has 15 residues. Germline V gene lookup returns CDR1 GTSNPN and CDR2 SVGIG (reference sequence). Between the trimmed V and J ends, which lost 4 bases and 7 bases, there was a span of 17 bases. V gene TRBV30 combines with J gene TRBJ1-6, with D possibly matching TRBD1 (5 bases). The sample was CD4+ T cells from blood, cultured in vitro. This TCR came from a human donor who had recovered from COVID-19. CDR3 loop: CAWTPGHSGNSPLHF. For the CDR3, the DNA is TGTGCCTGGACACCAGGACACTCGGGGAATTCACCCCTCCACTTT.